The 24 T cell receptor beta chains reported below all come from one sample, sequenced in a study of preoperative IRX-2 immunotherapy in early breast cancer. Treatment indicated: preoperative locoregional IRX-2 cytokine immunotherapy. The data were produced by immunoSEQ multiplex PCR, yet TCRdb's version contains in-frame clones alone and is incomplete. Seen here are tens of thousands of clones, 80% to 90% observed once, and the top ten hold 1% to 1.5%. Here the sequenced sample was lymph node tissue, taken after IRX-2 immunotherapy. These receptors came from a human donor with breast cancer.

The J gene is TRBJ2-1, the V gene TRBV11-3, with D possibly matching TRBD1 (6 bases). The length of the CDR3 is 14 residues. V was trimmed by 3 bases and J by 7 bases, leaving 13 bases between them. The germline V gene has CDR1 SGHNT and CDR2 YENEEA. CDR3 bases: TGTGCCAGCAGCTTGGCCTACAGGGTAAATGAGCAGTTCTTC. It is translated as CASSLAYRVNEQFF. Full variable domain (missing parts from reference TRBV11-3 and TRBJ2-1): EAGVVQSPRYKIIEKKQPVAFWCNPISGHNTLYWYLQNLGQGPELLIRYENEEAVDDSQLPKDRFSAERLKGVDSTLKIQPAELGDSAVYLCASSLAYRVNEQFFGPGTRLTVL.

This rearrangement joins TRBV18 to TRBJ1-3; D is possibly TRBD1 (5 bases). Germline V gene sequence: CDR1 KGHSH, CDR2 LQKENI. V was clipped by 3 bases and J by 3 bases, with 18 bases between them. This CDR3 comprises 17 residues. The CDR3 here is CASSPNPTSGLGNTIYF. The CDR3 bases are TGTGCCAGCTCACCCAATCCCACCTCGGGGCTTGGAAACACCATATATTTT.

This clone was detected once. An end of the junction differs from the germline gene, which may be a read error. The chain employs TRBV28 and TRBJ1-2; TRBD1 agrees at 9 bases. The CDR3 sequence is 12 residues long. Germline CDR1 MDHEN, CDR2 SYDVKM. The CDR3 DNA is TGTGCCAGCAGTTTATCAACAGGGGGCTACACTTTC. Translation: CASSLSTGGYTF.

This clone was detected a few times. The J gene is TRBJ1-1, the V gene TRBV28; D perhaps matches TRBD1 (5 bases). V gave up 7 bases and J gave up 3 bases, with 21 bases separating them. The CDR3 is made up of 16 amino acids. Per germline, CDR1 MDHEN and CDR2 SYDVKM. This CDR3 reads CASIHGGSMVYTEAFF. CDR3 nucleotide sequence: TGTGCCAGCATCCATGGGGGTTCGATGGTCTACACTGAAGCTTTCTTT.

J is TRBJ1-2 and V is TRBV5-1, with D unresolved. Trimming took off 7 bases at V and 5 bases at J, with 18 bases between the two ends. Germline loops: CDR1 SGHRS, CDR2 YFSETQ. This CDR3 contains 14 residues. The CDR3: CASYDGESSYGYTF. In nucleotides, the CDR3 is TGCGCCAGCTACGACGGGGAGAGCTCATATGGCTACACCTTC.

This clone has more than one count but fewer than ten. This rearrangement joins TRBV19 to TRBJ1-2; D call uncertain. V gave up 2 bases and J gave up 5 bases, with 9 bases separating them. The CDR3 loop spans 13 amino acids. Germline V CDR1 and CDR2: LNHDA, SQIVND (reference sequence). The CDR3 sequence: CASSISPGYGYTF. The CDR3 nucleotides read TGTGCCAGTAGTATATCTCCTGGATATGGCTACACCTTC.

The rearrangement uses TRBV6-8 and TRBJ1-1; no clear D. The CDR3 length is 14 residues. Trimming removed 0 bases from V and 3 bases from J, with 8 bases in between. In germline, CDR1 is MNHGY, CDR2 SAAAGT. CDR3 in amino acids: CASSYSREYTEAFF. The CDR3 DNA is TGTGCCAGCAGTTACTCGAGGGAATACACTGAAGCTTTCTTT.

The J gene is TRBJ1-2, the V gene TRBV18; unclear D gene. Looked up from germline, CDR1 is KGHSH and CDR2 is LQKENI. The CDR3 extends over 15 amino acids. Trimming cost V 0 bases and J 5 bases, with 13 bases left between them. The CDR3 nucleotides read TGTGCCAGCTCACCACCGAATGCGGGGAGGTATGGCTACACCTTC. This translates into CASSPPNAGRYGYTF.

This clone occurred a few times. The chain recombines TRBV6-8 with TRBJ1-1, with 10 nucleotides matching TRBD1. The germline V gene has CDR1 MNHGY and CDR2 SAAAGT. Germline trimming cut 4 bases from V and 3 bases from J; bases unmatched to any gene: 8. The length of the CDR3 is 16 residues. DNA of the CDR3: TGTGCCAGCAGTTGGGGGACAGGGGTTCGTCACACTGAAGCTTTCTTT. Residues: CASSWGTGVRHTEAFF.

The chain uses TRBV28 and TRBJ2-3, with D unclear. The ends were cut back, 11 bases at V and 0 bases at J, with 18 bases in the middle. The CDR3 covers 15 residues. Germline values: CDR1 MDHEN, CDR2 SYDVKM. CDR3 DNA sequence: TGTGCCGCCACAGTGGGTCGCTCTAGCACAGATACGCAGTATTTT. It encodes CAATVGRSSTDTQYF.

The CDR3 here is CASSPGDSGNQPQHF. The CDR3 coding sequence is TGTGCCAGTAGTCCGGGGGACAGTGGGAATCAGCCCCAGCATTTT. The V gene is TRBV19, the J gene TRBJ1-5; 7 positions match TRBD1. This CDR3 contains 15 residues. V was clipped by 5 bases and J by 4 bases; unmatched bases: 8. Germline-derived CDR1 and CDR2 are LNHDA and SQIVND (reference sequence). The whole variable domain, remainder taken from reference TRBV19 and TRBJ1-5, is DGGITQSPKYLFRKEGQNVTLSCEQNLNHDAMYWYRQDPGQGLRLIYYSQIVNDFQKGDIAEGYSVSREKKESFPLTVTSAQKNPTAFYLCASSPGDSGNQPQHFGDGTRLSIL.

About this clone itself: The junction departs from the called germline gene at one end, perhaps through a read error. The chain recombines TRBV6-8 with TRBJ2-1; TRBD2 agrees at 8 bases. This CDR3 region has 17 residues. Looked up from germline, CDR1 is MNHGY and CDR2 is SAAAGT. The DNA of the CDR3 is TGTGCCATCAGTGTCCGGGGGGGATATAGCTCCTACAATGAGCAGTTCTTC. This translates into CAISVRGGYSSYNEQFF.

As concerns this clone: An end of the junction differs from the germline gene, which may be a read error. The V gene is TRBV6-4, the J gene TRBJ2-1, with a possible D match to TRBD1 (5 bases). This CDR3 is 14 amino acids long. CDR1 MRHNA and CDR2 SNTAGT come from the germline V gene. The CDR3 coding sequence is TGTGCCAGCAGTTACTCTGGCAGGGTCAATGAGCAGTTCTTC. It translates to CASSYSGRVNEQFF.

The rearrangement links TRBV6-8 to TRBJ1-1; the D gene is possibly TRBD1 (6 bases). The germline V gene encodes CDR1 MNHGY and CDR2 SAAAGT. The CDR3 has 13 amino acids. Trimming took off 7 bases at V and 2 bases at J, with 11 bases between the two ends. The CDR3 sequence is CASNPDRNTEAFF. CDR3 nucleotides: TGTGCCAGCAACCCGGACAGAAACACTGAAGCTTTCTTT.

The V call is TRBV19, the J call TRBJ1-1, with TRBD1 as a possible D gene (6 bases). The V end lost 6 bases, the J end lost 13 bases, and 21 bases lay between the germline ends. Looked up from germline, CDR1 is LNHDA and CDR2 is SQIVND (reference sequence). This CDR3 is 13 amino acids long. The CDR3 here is CASSPDRTVRVFF. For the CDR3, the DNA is TGTGCCAGTAGCCCCGACAGGACAGTGCGGGTTTTCTTT.

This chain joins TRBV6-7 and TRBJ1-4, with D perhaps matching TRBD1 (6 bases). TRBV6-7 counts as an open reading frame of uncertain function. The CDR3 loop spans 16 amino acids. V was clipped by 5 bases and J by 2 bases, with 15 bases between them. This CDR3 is CASSARGMGTNEKLFF. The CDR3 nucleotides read TGTGCCAGCAGTGCCAGGGGAATGGGGACTAATGAAAAACTGTTTTTT.

The CDR3 DNA sequence: TGTGCCAGTAGTAAGGGACAGGGGGCGATCGATGGCTACACCTTC. Protein product: CASSKGQGAIDGYTF. This chain links TRBV19 with TRBJ1-2, with 12 bases aligning to TRBD1. Germline trimming cut 4 bases from V and 6 bases from J; bases unmatched to any gene: 6. In germline, CDR1 is LNHDA, CDR2 SQIVND (reference sequence). The CDR3 is 15 residues long. Based on the CDR3 plus reference TRBV19 and TRBJ1-2, the full variable domain is DGGITQSPKYLFRKEGQNVTLSCEQNLNHDAMYWYRQDPGQGLRLIYYSQIVNDFQKGDIAEGYSVSREKKESFPLTVTSAQKNPTAFYLCASSKGQGAIDGYTFGSGTRLTVV.

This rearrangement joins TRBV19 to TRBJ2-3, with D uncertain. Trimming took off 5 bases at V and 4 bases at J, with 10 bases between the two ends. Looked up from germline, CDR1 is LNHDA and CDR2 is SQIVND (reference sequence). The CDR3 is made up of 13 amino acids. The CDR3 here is CASSLGSSDTQYF. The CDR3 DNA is TGTGCCAGTAGTTTGGGCAGTTCAGATACGCAGTATTTT.

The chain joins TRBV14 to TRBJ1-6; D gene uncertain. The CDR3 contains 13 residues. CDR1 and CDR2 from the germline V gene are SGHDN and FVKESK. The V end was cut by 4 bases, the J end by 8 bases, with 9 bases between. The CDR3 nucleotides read TGTGCCAGCAGCCTCACTAATCATTCACCCCTCCACTTT. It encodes CASSLTNHSPLHF.

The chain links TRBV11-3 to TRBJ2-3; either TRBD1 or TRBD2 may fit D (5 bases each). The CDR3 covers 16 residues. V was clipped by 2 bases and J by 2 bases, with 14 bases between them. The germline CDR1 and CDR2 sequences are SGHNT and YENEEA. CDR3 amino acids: CASSLFMGTFTDTQYF. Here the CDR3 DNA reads TGTGCCAGCAGCTTATTTATGGGGACCTTCACAGATACGCAGTATTTT.

Here the CDR3 DNA reads TGTGCCAGCAGTTACTCGAAGAGGGGAACGGGAGATACGCAGTATTTT. The encoded protein is CASSYSKRGTGDTQYF. The chain joins TRBV6-8 to TRBJ2-3; D assignment may be TRBD1 or TRBD2 (5 bases each). The CDR3 is 16 amino acids. Germline CDR1 and CDR2: MNHGY and SAAAGT. The V end lost 0 bases, the J end lost 5 bases, and 15 bases lay between the germline ends.

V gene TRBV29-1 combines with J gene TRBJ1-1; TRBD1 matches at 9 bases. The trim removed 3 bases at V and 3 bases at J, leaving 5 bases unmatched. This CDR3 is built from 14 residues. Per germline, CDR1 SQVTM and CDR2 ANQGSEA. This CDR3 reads CSVDPGQGYTEAFF. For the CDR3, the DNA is TGCAGCGTTGATCCGGGACAGGGCTACACTGAAGCTTTCTTT.

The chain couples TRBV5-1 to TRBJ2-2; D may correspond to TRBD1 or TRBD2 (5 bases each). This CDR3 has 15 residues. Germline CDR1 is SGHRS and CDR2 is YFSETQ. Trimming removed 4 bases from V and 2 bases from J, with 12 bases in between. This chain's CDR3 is CASSLWDGNTGELFF. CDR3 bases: TGCGCCAGCAGCCTATGGGACGGCAACACCGGGGAGCTGTTTTTT.

The DNA of the CDR3 is TGTGCCAGCAGCAGGACTAGGGGGAACACCGGGGAGCTGTTTTTT. Translation: CASSRTRGNTGELFF. J is TRBJ2-2 and V is TRBV6-7; 7 positions match TRBD2. TRBV6-7 is placed among ORFs of uncertain function. Germline trimming cut 6 bases from V and 1 base from J; bases unmatched to any gene: 5. The CDR3 covers 15 residues.